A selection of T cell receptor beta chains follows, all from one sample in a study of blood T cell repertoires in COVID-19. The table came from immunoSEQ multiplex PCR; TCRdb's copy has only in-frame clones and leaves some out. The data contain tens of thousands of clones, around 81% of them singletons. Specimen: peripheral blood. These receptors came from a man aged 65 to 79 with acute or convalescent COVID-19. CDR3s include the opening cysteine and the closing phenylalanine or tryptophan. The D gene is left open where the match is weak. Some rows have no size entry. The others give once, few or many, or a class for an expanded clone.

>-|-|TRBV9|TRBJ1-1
CASSPQSGGWGTEAFF
TGTGCCAGCAGCCCCCAGAGTGGGGGCTGGGGCACTGAAGCTTTCTTT
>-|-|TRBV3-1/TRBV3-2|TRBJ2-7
CASSQDFPAYEQYF
TGTGCCAGCAGCCAAGATTTTCCAGCCTACGAGCAGTACTTC
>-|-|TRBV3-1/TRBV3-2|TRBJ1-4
CASSGPYLREKLFF
TGTGCCAGCAGTGGGCCCTACCTTCGGGAAAAACTGTTTTTT
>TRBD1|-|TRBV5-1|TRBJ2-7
CASSFTPGQNYEQYF
TGCGCCAGCAGCTTCACACCGGGACAGAACTACGAGCAGTACTTC
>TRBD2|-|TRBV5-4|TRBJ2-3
CASSLGLAGGPIDTQYF
TGTGCCAGCAGCCTAGGACTAGCGGGGGGGCCGATAGATACGCAGTATTTT
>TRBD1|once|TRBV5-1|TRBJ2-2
CASTPGAGGNTGELFF
TGCGCCAGCACCCCTGGGGCAGGGGGAAACACCGGGGAGCTGTTTTTT
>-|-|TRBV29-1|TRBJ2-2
CSVEHQGHTGELFF
TGCAGCGTTGAACATCAGGGGCACACCGGGGAGCTGTTTTTT
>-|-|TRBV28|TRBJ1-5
CASSFSGEMNQPQHF
TGTGCCAGCAGTTTCAGCGGGGAAATGAATCAGCCCCAGCATTTT
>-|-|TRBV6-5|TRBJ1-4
CASRRQPNEKLFF
TGTGCCAGCCGAAGACAGCCTAATGAAAAACTGTTTTTT
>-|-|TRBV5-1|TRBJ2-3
CASRETADTQYF
TGCGCCAGCAGGGAGACGGCGGATACGCAGTATTTT
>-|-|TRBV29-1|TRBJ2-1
CSVESSYNEQFF
TGCAGCGTTGAGAGCTCCTACAATGAGCAGTTCTTC
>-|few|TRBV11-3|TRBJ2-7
CASSLEGVRYEQYF
TGTGCCAGCAGCTTAGAAGGGGTGCGCTACGAGCAGTACTTC
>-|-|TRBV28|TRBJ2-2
CASLKLGQGLTGELFF
TGTGCCAGTCTCAAATTAGGGCAGGGCCTCACCGGGGAGCTGTTTTTT
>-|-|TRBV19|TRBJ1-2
CASHDSPYGYTF
TGTGCCAGTCATGACAGTCCCTATGGCTACACCTTC
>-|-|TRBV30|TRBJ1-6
CAWKSGMSSYNSPLHF
TGTGCCTGGAAATCGGGGATGAGCTCCTATAATTCACCCCTCCACTTT
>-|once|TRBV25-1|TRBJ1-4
CASSESPGTATNEKLFF
TGTGCCAGCAGTGAATCTCCAGGTACTGCAACTAATGAAAAACTGTTTTTT
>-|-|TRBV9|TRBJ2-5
CASSVGTNGRTQYF
TGTGCCAGCAGCGTAGGGACTAACGGGAGGACCCAGTACTTC
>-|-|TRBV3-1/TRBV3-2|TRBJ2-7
CASSQAGAGYEQYF
TGTGCCAGCAGCCAAGCAGGGGCTGGCTACGAGCAGTACTTC
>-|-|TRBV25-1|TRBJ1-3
CASSEPDSRNTIYF
TGTGCCAGCAGTGAACCCGACAGTCGAAACACCATATATTTT
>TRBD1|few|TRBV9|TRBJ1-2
CASSVPDRGGGYGYTF
TGTGCCAGCAGCGTCCCCGACAGGGGAGGAGGGTATGGCTACACCTTC
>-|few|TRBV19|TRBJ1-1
CASRKQNTEAFF
TGTGCCAGTAGAAAGCAGAACACTGAAGCTTTCTTT
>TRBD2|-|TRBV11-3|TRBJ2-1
CASSSTLTSGRDEQFF
TGTGCCAGCAGCTCGACACTGACTAGCGGGAGGGATGAGCAGTTCTTC
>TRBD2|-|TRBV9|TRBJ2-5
CASSVSGGTETQYF
TGTGCCAGCAGCGTGAGCGGGGGGACAGAGACCCAGTACTTC
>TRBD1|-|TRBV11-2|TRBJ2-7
CASSLGRGPEQYF
TGTGCCAGCAGCTTAGGAAGGGGGCCCGAGCAGTACTTC
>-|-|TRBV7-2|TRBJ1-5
CASSLDVFQGRPQHF
TGTGCCAGCAGCTTAGACGTCTTTCAGGGTAGGCCCCAGCATTTT
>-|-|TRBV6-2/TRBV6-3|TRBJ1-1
CASSYGVRRNTEAFF
TGTGCCAGCAGTTATGGCGTTAGGAGGAACACTGAAGCTTTCTTT
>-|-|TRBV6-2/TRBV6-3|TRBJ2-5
CASSSQRQETQYF
TGTGCCAGCAGTTCCCAGCGACAAGAGACCCAGTACTTC
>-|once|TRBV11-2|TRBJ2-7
CASSFHTGTRSYEQYF
TGTGCCAGCAGCTTCCACACAGGGACCCGCTCCTACGAGCAGTACTTC
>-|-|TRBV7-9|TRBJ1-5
CASSPNSVRPQHF
TGTGCCAGCAGCCCTAACAGTGTTCGGCCCCAGCATTTT
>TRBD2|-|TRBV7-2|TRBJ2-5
CASSPRTSAETQYF
TGTGCCAGCAGCCCCCGGACTAGCGCGGAGACCCAGTACTTC
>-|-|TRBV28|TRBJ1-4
CASSVQTRGTNEKLFF
TGTGCCAGCAGTGTACAAACGCGGGGCACTAATGAAAAACTGTTTTTT
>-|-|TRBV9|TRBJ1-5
CASSGGEVNQPQHF
TGTGCCAGCAGCGGGGGGGAGGTAAATCAGCCCCAGCATTTT
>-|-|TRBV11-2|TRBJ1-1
CATLVEGNTEAFF
TGTGCCACCTTGGTGGAGGGGAACACTGAAGCTTTCTTT
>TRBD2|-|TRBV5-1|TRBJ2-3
CASSFIAGSSTDTQYF
TGCGCCAGCAGTTTTATAGCGGGGTCTAGCACAGATACGCAGTATTTT
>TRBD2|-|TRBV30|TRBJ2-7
CAWTAGGGHEQYF
TGTGCCTGGACGGCGGGGGGAGGACACGAGCAGTACTTC
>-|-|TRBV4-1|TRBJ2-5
CASSQSRSYETQYF
TGCGCCAGCAGCCAATCTAGGTCGTACGAGACCCAGTACTTC
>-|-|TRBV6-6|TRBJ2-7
CASASGGRAYEQYF
TGTGCCAGCGCCTCCGGCGGCAGGGCCTACGAGCAGTACTTC